The clone carrying this TCR beta chain was counted between two and nine times. Mismatch with germline at one junction end may stem from a read error. The data derive from a study of T cell responses to AZD1222 COVID-19 vaccine. The CDR3 loop spans 14 amino acids. Germline V CDR1 and CDR2: SGHAT, FQDESV (reference sequence). Data came from immunoSEQ multiplex PCR; TCRdb stores just in-frame clones and leaves some out. Here the sample spans about 110,000 clones, about 87% being singletons. The source material was peripheral blood, sampled on day 0 of AZD1222 vaccination. The source of this sequence is an adult in good health. V is TRBV11-1 and J is TRBJ1-1; D remains unclear. CDR3 sequence (DNA): TGTGCCAGCACCTTAAGCCGGTGGAACACTGAAGCTTTCTTT. Translated: CASTLSRWNTEAFF.